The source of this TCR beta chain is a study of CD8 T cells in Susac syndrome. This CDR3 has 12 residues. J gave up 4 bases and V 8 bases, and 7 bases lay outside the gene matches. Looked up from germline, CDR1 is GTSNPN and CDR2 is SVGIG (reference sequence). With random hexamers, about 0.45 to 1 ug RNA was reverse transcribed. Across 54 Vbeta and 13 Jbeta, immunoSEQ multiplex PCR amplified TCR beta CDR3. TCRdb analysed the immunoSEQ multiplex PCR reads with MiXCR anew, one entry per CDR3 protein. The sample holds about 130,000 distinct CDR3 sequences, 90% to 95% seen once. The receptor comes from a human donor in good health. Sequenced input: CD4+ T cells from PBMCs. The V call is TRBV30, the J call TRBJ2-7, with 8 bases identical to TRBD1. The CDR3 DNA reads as TGTGCCGGAGATGGACAGGGTTACGAGCAGTACTTC. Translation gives CAGDGQGYEQYF.